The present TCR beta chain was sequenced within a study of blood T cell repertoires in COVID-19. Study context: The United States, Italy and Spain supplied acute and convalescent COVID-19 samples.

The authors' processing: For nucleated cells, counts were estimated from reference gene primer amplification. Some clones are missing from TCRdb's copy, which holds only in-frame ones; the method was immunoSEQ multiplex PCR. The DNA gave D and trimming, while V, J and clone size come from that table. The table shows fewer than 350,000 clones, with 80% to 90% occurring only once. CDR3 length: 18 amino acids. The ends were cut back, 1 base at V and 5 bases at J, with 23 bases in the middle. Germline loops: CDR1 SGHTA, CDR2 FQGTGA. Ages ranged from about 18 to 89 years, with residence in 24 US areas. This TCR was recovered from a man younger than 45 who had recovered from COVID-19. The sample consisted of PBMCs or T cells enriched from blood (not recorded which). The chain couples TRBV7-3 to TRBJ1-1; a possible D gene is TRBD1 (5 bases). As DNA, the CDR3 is TGTGCCAGCAGCTTAAGCTGGGACTCCCCAAAGGTCGTTACTGAAGCTTTCTTT. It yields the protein CASSLSWDSPKVVTEAFF.